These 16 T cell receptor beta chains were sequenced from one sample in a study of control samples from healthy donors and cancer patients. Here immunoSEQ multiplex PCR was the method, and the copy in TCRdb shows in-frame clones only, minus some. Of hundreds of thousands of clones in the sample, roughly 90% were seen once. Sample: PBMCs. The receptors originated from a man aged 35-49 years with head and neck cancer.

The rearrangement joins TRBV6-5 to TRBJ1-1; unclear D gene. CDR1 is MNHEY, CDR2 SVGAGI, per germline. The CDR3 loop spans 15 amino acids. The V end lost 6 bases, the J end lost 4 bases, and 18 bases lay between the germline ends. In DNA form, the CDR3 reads TGTGCCAGCAGCCGTTTTCACCCGGAGGGCACTGAAGCTTTCTTT. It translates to CASSRFHPEGTEAFF.

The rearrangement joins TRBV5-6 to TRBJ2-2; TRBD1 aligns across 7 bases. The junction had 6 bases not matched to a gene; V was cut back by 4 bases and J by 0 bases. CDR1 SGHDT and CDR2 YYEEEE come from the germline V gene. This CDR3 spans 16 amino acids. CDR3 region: CASSLPTGANTGELFF. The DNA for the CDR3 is TGTGCCAGCAGCCTACCCACAGGGGCGAACACCGGGGAGCTGTTTTTT.

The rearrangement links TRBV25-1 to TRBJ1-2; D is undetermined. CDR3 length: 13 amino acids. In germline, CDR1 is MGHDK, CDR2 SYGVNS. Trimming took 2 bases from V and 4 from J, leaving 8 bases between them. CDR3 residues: CASSESGFYGYTF. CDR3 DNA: TGTGCCAGCAGTGAAAGTGGTTTCTATGGCTACACCTTC.

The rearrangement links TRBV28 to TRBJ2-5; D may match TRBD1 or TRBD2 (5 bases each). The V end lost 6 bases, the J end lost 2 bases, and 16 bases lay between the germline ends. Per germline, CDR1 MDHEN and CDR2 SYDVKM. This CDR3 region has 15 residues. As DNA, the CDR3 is TGTGCCAGCAGCCCCAGGGTATCGGGACAAGAGACCCAGTACTTC. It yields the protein CASSPRVSGQETQYF.

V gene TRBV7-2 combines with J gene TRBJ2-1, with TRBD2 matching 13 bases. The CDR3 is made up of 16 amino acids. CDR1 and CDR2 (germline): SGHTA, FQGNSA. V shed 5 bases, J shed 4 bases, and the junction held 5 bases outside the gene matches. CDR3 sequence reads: CASSTGTSGVYNEQFF. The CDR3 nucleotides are TGTGCCAGCAGCACGGGGACTAGCGGGGTTTACAATGAGCAGTTCTTC.

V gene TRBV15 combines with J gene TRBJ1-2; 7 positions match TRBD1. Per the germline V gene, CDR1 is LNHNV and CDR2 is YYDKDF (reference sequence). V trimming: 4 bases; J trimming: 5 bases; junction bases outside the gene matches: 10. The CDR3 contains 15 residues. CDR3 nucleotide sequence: TGTGCCACCAGCATGGGACAGCCTTATATTTATGGCTACACCTTC. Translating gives CATSMGQPYIYGYTF. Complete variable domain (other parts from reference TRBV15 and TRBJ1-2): DAMVIQNPRYQVTQFGKPVTLSCSQTLNHNVMYWYQQKSSQAPKLLFHYYDKDFNNEADTPDNFQSRRPNTSFCFLDIRSPGLGDTAMYLCATSMGQPYIYGYTFGSGTRLTVV.

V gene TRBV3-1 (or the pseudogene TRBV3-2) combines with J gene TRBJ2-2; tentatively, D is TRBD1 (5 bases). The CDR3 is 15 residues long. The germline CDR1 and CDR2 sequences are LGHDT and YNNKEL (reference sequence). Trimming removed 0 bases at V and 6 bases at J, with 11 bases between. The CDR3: CASSQDWAGPGELFF. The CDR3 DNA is TGTGCCAGCAGCCAAGATTGGGCAGGGCCCGGGGAGCTGTTTTTT.

The CDR3 reads CASSPWDSQPQHF. CDR3 in DNA: TGTGCCAGCAGCCCCTGGGACAGTCAGCCCCAGCATTTT. The chain has TRBV7-2 and TRBJ1-5; 7 bases match TRBD1. Germline V lookup: CDR1 SGHTA, CDR2 FQGNSA. This CDR3 contains 13 residues. J was trimmed by 6 bases and V by 5 bases; bases with no gene match: 4.

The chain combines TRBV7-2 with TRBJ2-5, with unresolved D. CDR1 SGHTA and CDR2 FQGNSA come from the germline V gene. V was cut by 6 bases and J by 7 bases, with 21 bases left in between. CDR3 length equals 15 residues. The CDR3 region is CASRSRTQAFVTQYF. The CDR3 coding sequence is TGTGCCAGCAGGAGTCGGACCCAGGCGTTCGTGACCCAGTACTTC.

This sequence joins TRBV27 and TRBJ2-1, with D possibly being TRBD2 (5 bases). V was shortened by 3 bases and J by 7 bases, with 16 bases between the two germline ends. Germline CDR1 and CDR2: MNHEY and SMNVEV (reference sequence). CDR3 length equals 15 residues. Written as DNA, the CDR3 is TGTGCCAGCAGTTTGTCGCTAGCCTCTTCAAATGAGCAGTTCTTC. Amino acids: CASSLSLASSNEQFF.

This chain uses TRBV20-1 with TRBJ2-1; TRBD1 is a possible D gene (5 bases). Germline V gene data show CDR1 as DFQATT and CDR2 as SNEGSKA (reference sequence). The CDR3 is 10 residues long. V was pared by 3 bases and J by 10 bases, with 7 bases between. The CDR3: CSARGQEQFF. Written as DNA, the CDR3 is TGCAGTGCTAGGGGGCAGGAGCAGTTCTTC.

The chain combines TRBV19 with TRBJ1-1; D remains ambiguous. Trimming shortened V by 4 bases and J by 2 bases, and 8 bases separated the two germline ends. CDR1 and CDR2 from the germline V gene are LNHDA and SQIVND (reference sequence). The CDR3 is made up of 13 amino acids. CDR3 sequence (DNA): TGTGCCAGTAGTACCTCGGTCAACACTGAAGCTTTCTTT. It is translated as CASSTSVNTEAFF.

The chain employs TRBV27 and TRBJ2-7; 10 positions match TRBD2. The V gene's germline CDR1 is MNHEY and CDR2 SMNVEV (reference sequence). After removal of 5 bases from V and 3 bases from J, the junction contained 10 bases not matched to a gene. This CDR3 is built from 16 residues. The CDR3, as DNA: TGTGCCAGCAGTCCCGGAGATAGCGGGGGGTTCTACGAGCAGTACTTC. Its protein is CASSPGDSGGFYEQYF.

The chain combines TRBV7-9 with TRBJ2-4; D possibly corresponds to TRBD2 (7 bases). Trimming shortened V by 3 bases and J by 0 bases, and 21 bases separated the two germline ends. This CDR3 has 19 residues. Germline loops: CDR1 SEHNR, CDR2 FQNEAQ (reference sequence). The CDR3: CASSFYSGGASLAKNIQYF. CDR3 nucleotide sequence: TGTGCCAGCAGCTTTTATTCTGGGGGGGCCTCCTTAGCCAAAAACATTCAGTACTTC.

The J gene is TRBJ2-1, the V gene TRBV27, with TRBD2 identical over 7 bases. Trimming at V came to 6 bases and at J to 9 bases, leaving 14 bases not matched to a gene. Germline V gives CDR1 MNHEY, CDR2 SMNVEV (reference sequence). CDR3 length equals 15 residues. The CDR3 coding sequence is TGTGCCAGCAGCCTCGGACTAGTACTGTCGGGTGAGCAGTTCTTC. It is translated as CASSLGLVLSGEQFF.

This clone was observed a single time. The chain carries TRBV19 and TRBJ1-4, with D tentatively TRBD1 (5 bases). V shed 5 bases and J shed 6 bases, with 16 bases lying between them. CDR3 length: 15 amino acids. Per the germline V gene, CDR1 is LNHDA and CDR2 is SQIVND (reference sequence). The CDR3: CASSFWRGGDEKLFF. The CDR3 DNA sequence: TGTGCCAGTAGTTTTTGGAGGGGAGGGGATGAAAAACTGTTTTTT.